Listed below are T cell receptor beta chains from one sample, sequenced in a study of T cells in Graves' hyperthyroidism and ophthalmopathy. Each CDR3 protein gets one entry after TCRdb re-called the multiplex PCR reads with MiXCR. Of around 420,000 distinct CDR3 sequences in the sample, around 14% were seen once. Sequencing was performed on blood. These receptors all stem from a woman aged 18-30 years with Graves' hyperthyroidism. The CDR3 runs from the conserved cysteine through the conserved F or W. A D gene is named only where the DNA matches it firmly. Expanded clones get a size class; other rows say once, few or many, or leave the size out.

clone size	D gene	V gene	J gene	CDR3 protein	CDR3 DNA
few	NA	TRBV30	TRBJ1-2	CAWSEATYGYTF	TGTGCCTGGAGTGAGGCCACCTATGGCTACACCTTC
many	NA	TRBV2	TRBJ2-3	CASSRADEFTDTQYF	TGTGCCAGCAGTCGAGCGGATGAGTTCACAGATACGCAGTATTTT
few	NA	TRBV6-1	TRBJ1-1	CASSSSRGAGGSEAFF	TGTGCCAGCAGTTCTTCTCGGGGGGCCGGTGGGTCTGAAGCTTTCTTT
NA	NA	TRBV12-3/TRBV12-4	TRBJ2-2	CASSLRKSTGELFF	TGTGCCAGCAGTTTAAGGAAAAGCACCGGGGAGCTGTTTTTT
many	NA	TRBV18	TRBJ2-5	CASSSIGGGETQYF	TGTGCCAGCTCGTCAATAGGGGGAGGAGAGACCCAGTACTTC
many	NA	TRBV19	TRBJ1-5	CASSIAVGRRGNQPQHF	TGTGCCAGTAGTATAGCGGTGGGCAGGAGGGGCAATCAGCCCCAGCATTTT
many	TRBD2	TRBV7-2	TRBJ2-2	CASSSGGAGDTGELFF	TGTGCCAGCAGCTCCGGCGGAGCGGGGGACACCGGGGAGCTGTTTTTT
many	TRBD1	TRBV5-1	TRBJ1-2	CASSLGGQGERGYTF	TGCGCCAGCAGCTTGGGGGGACAGGGGGAACGTGGCTACACCTTC
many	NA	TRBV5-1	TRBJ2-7	CASSGTTHSYEQYF	TGCGCCAGCAGCGGCACTACCCACTCCTACGAGCAGTACTTC
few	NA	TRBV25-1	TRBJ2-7	CASSVPESYEQYF	TGTGCCAGCAGTGTACCGGAGTCCTACGAGCAGTACTTC
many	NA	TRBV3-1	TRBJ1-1	CASSQTVNTEAFF	TGTGCCAGCAGCCAGACCGTCAACACTGAAGCTTTCTTT
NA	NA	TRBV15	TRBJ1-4	CATSGDRTNEKLFF	TGTGCCACCAGCGGAGACAGGACGAATGAAAAACTGTTTTTT
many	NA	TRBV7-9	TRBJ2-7	CASSSHRVFSHEQYF	TGTGCCAGCAGCTCTCACAGGGTATTCTCCCACGAGCAGTACTTC
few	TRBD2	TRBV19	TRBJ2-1	CASSIGLAGGPKGNEQFF	TGTGCCAGTAGTATAGGACTAGCGGGGGGGCCTAAGGGGAATGAGCAGTTCTTC
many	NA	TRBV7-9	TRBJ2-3	CASSAGFTDTQYF	TGTGCCAGCAGCGCGGGGTTCACAGATACGCAGTATTTT
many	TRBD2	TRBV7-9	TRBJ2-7	CASSLSTSGSSYEQYF	TGTGCCAGCAGCTTGTCGACTAGCGGGAGCTCCTACGAGCAGTACTTC
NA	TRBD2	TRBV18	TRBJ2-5	CASSPYSPGLAGVQETQYF	TGTGCCAGCTCACCTTACTCACCGGGACTAGCGGGAGTCCAAGAGACCCAGTACTTC
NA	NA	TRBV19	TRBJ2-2	CASTGGGTGELFF	TGTGCCAGTACTGGGGGAGGAACCGGGGAGCTGTTTTTT
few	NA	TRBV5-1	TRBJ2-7	CASRAGASYEQYF	TGCGCCAGCAGGGCGGGGGCCTCCTACGAGCAGTACTTC
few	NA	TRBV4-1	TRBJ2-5	CASSQVDRKEAQYF	TGCGCCAGCAGCCAAGTCGACAGGAAAGAGGCCCAGTACTTC
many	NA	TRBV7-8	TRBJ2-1	CASSLGAGTYNEQFF	TGTGCCAGCAGCTTGGGAGCGGGTACCTACAATGAGCAGTTCTTC
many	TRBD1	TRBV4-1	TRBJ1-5	CASSQETGVAIQPQHF	TGCGCCAGCAGCCAAGAGACAGGGGTAGCGATTCAGCCCCAGCATTTT
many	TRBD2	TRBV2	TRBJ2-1	CASEGEGYNEQFF	TGTGCCAGCGAAGGGGAGGGTTACAATGAGCAGTTCTTC
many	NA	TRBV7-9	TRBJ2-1	CASSLDPGYNEQFF	TGTGCCAGCAGCTTAGATCCCGGGTACAATGAGCAGTTCTTC
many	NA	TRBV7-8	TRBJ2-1	CASSFGGYNEQFF	TGTGCCAGCAGCTTTGGTGGATACAATGAGCAGTTCTTC
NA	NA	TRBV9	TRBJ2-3	CASSVPLTGLGRDTQYF	TGTGCCAGCAGCGTTCCACTCACCGGACTGGGGCGGGATACGCAGTATTTT
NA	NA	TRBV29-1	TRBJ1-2	CSVGAGEKPGYTF	TGCAGCGTTGGGGCAGGGGAGAAGCCTGGCTACACCTTC
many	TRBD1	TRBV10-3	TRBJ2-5	CAISETTRQGPETQYF	TGTGCCATCAGCGAAACGACACGACAGGGCCCAGAGACCCAGTACTTC
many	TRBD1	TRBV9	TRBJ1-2	CASSVGQGWYGYTF	TGTGCCAGCAGCGTTGGACAGGGCTGGTATGGCTACACCTTC
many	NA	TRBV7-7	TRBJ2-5	CASSHDRQETQYF	TGTGCTAGCAGCCATGACAGACAAGAGACCCAGTACTTC
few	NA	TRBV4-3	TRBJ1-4	CASSQVVWGANEKLFF	TGCGCCAGCAGCCAAGTTGTGTGGGGGGCTAATGAAAAACTGTTTTTT
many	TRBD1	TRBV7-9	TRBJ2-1	CASSQRRDSFSYNEQFF	TGTGCCAGCAGCCAACGCCGGGACAGCTTCTCCTACAATGAGCAGTTCTTC
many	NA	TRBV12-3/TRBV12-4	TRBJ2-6	CASSPSFGLGSGANVLTF	TGTGCCAGCAGCCCCTCATTTGGGCTCGGGTCGGGGGCCAACGTCCTGACTTTC
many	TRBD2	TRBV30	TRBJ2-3	CAWSFGLAGGTDTQYF	TGTGCCTGGAGTTTCGGACTAGCGGGGGGCACAGATACGCAGTATTTT
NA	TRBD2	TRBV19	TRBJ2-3	CASRLAGRVTDTQYF	TGTGCCAGTAGACTAGCGGGTAGAGTCACAGATACGCAGTATTTT
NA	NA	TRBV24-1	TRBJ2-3	CATSDSRTDTQYF	TGTGCCACCAGTGATTCAAGAACAGATACGCAGTATTTT
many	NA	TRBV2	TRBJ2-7	CASRGTVDEQYF	TGTGCCAGCAGAGGGACGGTGGACGAGCAGTACTTC
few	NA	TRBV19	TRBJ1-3	CARSIYRTSGNTIYF	TGTGCCCGTAGTATCTACAGGACCTCTGGAAACACCATATATTTT
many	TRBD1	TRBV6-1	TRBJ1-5	CASSRLQGASNQPQHF	TGTGCCAGCAGTAGGCTACAGGGGGCTAGCAATCAGCCCCAGCATTTT
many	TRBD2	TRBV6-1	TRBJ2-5	CASTRTSGRVRGETQYF	TGTGCCAGCACCCGGACTAGCGGGAGGGTGAGGGGAGAGACCCAGTACTTC
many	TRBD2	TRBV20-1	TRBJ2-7	CSASSDPGGGRYEQYF	TGCAGTGCTTCGAGCGACCCGGGCGGGGGGAGATACGAGCAGTACTTC
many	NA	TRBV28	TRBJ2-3	CASSWAGGTDTQYF	TGTGCCAGCAGTTGGGCAGGGGGCACAGATACGCAGTATTTT
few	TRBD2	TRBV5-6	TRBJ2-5	CASSLVRGEGFFLQETQYF	TGTGCCAGCAGCTTGGTCCGAGGGGAGGGCTTTTTTCTCCAAGAGACCCAGTACTTC